This T cell receptor (beta chain) derives from a study of post-analysis software for immune sequencing data. Overall study results and limits: Relative to controls, patients had five TRBV segments at higher frequency, with TRBV5-6, TRBV5-1 and TRBV20-1 among these. By F measure, samples from a shared preparation batch strongly co-clustered.

Remarks on this clonotype: What it binds is not known.

Trimming cost V 0 bases and J 7 bases, with 17 bases left between them. Germline CDR1 SGHRS, CDR2 YFSETQ. The CDR3 has 16 residues. The library was made from cDNA and included unique molecular identifiers. TCRdb ran MiXCR on the PCR reads and lists one entry per CDR3 protein. The sample consists of roughly 540,000 distinct CDR3 sequences, around a third of them appearing once. This chain connects TRBV5-1 to TRBJ2-1; D is perhaps TRBD2 (6 bases). This TCR came from a girl under 18 with multiple sclerosis. Sequencing was performed on blood. CDR3 amino acids: CASSLVTGGLKNEQFF. For the CDR3, the DNA is TGCGCCAGCAGCTTGGTTACCGGGGGATTAAAAAATGAGCAGTTCTTC.